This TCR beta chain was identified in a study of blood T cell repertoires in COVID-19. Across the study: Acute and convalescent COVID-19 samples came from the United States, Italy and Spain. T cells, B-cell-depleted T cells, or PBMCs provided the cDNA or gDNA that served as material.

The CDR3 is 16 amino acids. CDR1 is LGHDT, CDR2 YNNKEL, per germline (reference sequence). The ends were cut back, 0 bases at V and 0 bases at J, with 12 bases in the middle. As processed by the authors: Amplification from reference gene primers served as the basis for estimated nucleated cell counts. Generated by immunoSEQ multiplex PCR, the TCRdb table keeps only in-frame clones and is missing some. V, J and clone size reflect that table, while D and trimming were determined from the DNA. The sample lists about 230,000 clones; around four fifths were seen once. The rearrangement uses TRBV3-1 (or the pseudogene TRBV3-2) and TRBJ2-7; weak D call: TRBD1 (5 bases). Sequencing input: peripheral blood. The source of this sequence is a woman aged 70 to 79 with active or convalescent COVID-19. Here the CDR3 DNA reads TGTGCCAGCAGCCAAGATCCGGACACGCACTCCTACGAGCAGTACTTC. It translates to CASSQDPDTHSYEQYF.